This T cell receptor (beta chain) was sequenced in a study of STAT5B mutations in CD4+ large granular lymphocyte leukemia. Across the whole study: The CDR3 'QG' motif was associated with a particular HLA allele among healthy donors.

This CDR3 region has 15 residues. Germline-derived CDR1 and CDR2 are MGHRA and YSYEKL. The V end was cut by 2 bases, the J end by 6 bases, with 16 bases between. Method: immunoSEQ multiplex PCR; TCRdb's copy keeps in-frame clones and lacks some. This sample yields roughly 40,000 clones, of which 81% are seen a single time; around 3.5% belongs to the top ten. Healthy controls were blood donor buffy coats. The sequencing input was CD4+ T cells from blood buffy coats. V is TRBV4-1 and J is TRBJ2-5; D may be TRBD2 (5 bases). The receptor was isolated from a human donor in good health. The CDR3 sequence: CASSQPDASGKTQYF. The CDR3 DNA is TGCGCCAGCAGCCAACCGGACGCTTCGGGAAAGACCCAGTACTTC.